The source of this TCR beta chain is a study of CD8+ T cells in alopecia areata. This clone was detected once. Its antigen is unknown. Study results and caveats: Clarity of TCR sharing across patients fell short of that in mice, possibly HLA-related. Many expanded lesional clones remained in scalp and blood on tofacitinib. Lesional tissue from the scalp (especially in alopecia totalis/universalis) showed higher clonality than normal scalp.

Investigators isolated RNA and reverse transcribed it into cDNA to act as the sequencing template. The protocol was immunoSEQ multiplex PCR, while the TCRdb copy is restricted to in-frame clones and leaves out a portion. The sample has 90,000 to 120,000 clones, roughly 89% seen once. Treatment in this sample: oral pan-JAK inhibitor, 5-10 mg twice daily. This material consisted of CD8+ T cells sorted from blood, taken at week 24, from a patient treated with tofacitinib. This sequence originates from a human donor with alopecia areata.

CDR3 loop: CASSLWAGLDTGELFF. The CDR3 DNA sequence: TGTGCCAGCAGTTTATGGGCAGGGTTAGACACCGGGGAGCTGTTTTTT. The V call is TRBV27, the J call TRBJ2-2, with a weak D call TRBD1 (5 bases). The germline gives CDR1 MNHEY, CDR2 SMNVEV (reference sequence). With 1 base removed from V and 3 bases from J, the gap between germline ends came to 12 bases. This CDR3 has 16 residues.